This record covers a single T cell receptor beta chain. V lost 1 base and J lost 6, with 7 bases in between. This CDR3 is built from 12 residues. The germline V gene has CDR1 SEHNR and CDR2 FQNEAQ (reference sequence). These data originate in a study of blood T cell repertoires in COVID-19. Study summary: Whether acute or convalescent, the COVID-19 samples came from the United States, Italy and Spain. PBMCs, B-cell-depleted T cells, or T cells were the source of the cDNA or gDNA that made up the material.

Profiled with immunoSEQ multiplex PCR; TCRdb holds only in-frame clones, not every one. Of around 140,000 clones listed, more than 75% are singletons. Input material: peripheral blood. The rearrangement links TRBV7-9 to TRBJ2-7; D may be TRBD1 (5 bases). The clonotype comes from a man between 70 and 80 years old with active COVID-19. The CDR3 loop is CASSLGTSEQYF. The CDR3 nucleotides are TGTGCCAGCAGCTTAGGGACATCCGAGCAGTACTTC.